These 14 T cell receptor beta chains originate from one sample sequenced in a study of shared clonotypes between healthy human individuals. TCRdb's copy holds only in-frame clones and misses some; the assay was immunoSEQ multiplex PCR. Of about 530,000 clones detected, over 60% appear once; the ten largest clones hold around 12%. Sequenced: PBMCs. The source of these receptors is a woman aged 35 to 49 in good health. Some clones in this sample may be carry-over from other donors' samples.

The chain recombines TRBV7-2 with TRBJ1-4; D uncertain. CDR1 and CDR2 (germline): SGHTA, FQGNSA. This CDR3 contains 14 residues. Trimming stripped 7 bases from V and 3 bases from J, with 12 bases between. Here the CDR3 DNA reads TGTGCCAGCACCTCCGGGTTGGCTAATGAAAAACTGTTTTTT. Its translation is CASTSGLANEKLFF.

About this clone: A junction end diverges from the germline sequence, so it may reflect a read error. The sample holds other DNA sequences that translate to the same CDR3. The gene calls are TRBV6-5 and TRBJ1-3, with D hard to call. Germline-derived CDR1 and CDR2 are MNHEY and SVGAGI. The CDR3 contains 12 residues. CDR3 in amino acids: CASRTSGNTIYF. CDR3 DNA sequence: TGTGCCAGCAGAACGTCTGGGAACACCATATATTTT.

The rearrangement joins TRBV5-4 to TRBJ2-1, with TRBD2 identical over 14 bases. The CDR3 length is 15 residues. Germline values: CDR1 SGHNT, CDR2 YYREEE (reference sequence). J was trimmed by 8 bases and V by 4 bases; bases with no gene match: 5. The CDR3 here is CASSRGLAGAYEQFF. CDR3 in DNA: TGTGCCAGCAGCCGGGGACTAGCGGGAGCATATGAGCAGTTCTTC.

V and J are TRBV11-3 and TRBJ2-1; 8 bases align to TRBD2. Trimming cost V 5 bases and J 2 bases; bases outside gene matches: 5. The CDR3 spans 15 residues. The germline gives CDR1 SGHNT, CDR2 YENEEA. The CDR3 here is CASSPLAAAYNEQFF. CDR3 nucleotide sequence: TGTGCCAGCAGCCCACTAGCGGCGGCCTACAATGAGCAGTTCTTC.

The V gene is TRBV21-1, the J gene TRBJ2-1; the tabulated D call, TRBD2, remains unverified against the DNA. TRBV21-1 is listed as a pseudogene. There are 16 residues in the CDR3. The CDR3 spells CASSKVGTSGRHEQFF. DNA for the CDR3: TGTGCCAGCAGCAAAGTAGGGACTAGCGGGAGGCATGAGCAGTTCTTC.

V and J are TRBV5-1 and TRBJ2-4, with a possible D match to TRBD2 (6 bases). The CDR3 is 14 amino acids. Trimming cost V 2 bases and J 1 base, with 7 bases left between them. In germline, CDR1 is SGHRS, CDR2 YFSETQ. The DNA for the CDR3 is TGCGCCAGCAGCTTCGGAGGGGCCAAAAACATTCAGTACTTC. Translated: CASSFGGAKNIQYF.

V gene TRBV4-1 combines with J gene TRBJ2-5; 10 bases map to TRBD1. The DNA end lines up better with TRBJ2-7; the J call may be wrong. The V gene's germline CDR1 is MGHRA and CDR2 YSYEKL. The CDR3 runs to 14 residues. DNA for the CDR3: TGCGCCAGCAGACCCGGACAGGGGGCCTACGAGCAGTACTTC. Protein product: CASRPGQGAYEQYF.

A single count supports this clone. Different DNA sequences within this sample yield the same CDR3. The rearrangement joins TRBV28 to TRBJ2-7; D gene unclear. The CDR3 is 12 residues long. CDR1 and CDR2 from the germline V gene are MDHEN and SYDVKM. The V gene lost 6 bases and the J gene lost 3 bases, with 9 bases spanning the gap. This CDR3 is CASSFSYYEQYF. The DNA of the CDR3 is TGTGCCAGCAGCTTTTCTTACTACGAGCAGTACTTC.

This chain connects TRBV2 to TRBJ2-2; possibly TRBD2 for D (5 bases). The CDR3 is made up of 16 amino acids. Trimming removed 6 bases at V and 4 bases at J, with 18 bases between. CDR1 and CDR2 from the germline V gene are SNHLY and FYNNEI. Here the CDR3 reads CASSASRAAVTGELFF. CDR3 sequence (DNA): TGTGCCAGCAGCGCCTCGAGGGCTGCCGTCACCGGGGAGCTGTTTTTT.

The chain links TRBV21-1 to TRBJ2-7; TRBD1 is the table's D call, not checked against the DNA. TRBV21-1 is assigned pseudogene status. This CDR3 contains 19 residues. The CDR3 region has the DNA TGTGCCAGCAGCGCCCGGGACAGGGCCTTTCCTCAAGACTCCTACGAGCAGTACTTC. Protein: CASSARDRAFPQDSYEQYF.

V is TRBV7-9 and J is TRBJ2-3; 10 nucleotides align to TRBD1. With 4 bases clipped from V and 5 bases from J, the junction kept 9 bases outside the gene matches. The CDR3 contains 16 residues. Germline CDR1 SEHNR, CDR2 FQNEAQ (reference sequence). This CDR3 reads CASSYTPGQGQDTQYF. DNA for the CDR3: TGTGCCAGCAGCTACACACCGGGACAGGGGCAAGATACGCAGTATTTT.

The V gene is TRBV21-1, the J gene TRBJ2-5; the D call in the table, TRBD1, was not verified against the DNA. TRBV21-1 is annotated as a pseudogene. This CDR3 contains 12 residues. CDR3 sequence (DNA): TGTGCCAGCAGCAAAAATCAGGGGACCCAGTACTTC. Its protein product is CASSKNQGTQYF.

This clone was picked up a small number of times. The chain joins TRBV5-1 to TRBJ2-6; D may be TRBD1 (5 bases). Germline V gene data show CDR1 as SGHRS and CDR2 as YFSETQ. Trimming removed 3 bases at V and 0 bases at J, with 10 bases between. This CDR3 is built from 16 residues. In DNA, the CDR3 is TGCGCCAGCAGCTCCGACAGAACCTCTGGGGCCAACGTCCTGACTTTC. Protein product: CASSSDRTSGANVLTF. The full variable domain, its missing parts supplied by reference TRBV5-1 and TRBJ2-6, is KAGVTQTPRYLIKTRGQQVTLSCSPISGHRSVSWYQQTPGQGLQFLFEYFSETQRNKGNFPGRFSGRQFSNSRSEMNVSTLELGDSALYLCASSSDRTSGANVLTFGAGSRLTVL.

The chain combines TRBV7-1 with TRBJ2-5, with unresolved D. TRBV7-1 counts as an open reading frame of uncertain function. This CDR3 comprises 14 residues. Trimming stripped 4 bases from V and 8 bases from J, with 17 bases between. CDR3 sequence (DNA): TGTGCCAGCAGCTTGGGCGTGCTCCCGGGTACCCAGTACTTC. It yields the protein CASSLGVLPGTQYF.